The 20 T cell receptor beta chains reported below all come from one sample, sequenced in a study of T cell responses to AZD1222 COVID-19 vaccine. Assay: immunoSEQ multiplex PCR; the TCRdb copy retains only in-frame clones and omits some. The repertoire consists of about 94,000 clones, with 90% occurring once and the leading ten covering about 8.4%. The sequencing used peripheral blood, collected on day 0 of AZD1222 vaccination. The origin of the receptors is an adult in good health.

This sequence joins TRBV7-8 and TRBJ1-2, with 10 bases aligning to TRBD1. J lost 6 bases, V lost 6 bases, and 13 bases had no gene match. The CDR3 sequence is 16 residues long. The germline V gene has CDR1 SGHVS and CDR2 FQNEAQ. The CDR3 coding sequence is TGTGCCAGCAGTCCGGGAAGGGGACAGGGGATCGATGGCTACACCTTC. Amino acid sequence: CASSPGRGQGIDGYTF.

The chain has TRBV5-4 and TRBJ2-1; 9 positions match TRBD2. CDR1 is SGHNT and CDR2 is YYREEE in the germline V gene (reference sequence). The CDR3 is 15 amino acids. After removal of 8 bases from V and 8 bases from J, the junction contained 14 bases not matched to a gene. CDR3: CASSGGGAGLYEQFF. In DNA, the CDR3 is TGTGCCAGTTCAGGCGGGGGGGCCGGTCTCTATGAGCAGTTCTTC. Full variable domain (missing parts from reference TRBV5-4 and TRBJ2-1): ETGVTQSPTHLIKTRGQQVTLRCSSQSGHNTVSWYQQALGQGPQFIFQYYREEENGRGNFPPRFSGLQFPNYSSELNVNALELDDSALYLCASSGGGAGLYEQFFGPGTRLTVL.

V gene TRBV7-9 combines with J gene TRBJ2-7; unclear D gene. Germline V gives CDR1 SEHNR, CDR2 FQNEAQ (reference sequence). V lost 0 bases, J lost 3 bases, and 6 bases lay in between. The CDR3 totals 13 residues. The CDR3 sequence: CASSLAQFYEQYF. The CDR3 DNA reads as TGTGCCAGCAGCTTAGCTCAGTTCTACGAGCAGTACTTC.

The gene calls are TRBV4-1 and TRBJ2-7, with D possibly being TRBD2 (6 bases). Trimming cost V 1 base and J 2 bases, with 15 bases left between them. CDR1 MGHRA and CDR2 YSYEKL come from the germline V gene. This CDR3 spans 16 amino acids. The CDR3 sequence: CASSQVRRDGPYEQYF. The CDR3 DNA sequence: TGCGCCAGCAGCCAAGTAAGGAGGGACGGCCCCTACGAGCAGTACTTC.

This clone was observed once. The chain combines TRBV7-6 with TRBJ2-3; TRBD2 aligns across 10 bases. This CDR3 is built from 15 residues. V trimming: 4 bases; J trimming: 2 bases; junction bases outside the gene matches: 3. CDR1 and CDR2 (germline): SGHVS, FNYEAQ. CDR3 sequence reads: CASSSAGGHTDTQYF. The CDR3 DNA is TGTGCCAGCAGCTCAGCGGGGGGGCACACAGATACGCAGTATTTT.

The rearrangement links TRBV19 to TRBJ1-1, with D possibly matching TRBD1 (5 bases). CDR1 is LNHDA, CDR2 SQIVND, per germline (reference sequence). The CDR3 has 14 amino acids. Trimming left V 4 bases short and J 1 base short, with 10 bases between. CDR3: CASSTGTANTEAFF. CDR3 nucleotides: TGTGCCAGTAGTACCGGGACGGCGAACACTGAAGCTTTCTTT.

Only a few counts were recorded for this clone. J is TRBJ2-2 and V is TRBV5-4; D might be TRBD2 (5 bases). Trimming stripped 4 bases from V and 3 bases from J, with 16 bases between. The CDR3 covers 16 residues. Per germline, CDR1 SGHNT and CDR2 YYREEE (reference sequence). The CDR3 loop is CASSRTGNGDTGELFF. The CDR3, as DNA: TGTGCCAGCAGCCGAACGGGAAATGGGGACACCGGGGAGCTGTTTTTT.

The V call is TRBV7-2, the J call TRBJ2-3; D is perhaps TRBD1 or TRBD2 (5 bases each). Between the trimmed V and J ends, which lost 7 bases and 0 bases, there was a span of 17 bases. CDR1 and CDR2 from the germline V gene are SGHTA and FQGNSA. The CDR3 runs to 16 residues. CDR3 loop: CASNLPGTASTDTQYF. The CDR3 DNA is TGTGCCAGCAACCTACCTGGGACGGCTAGCACAGATACGCAGTATTTT.

The chain carries TRBV29-1 and TRBJ1-1, with 7 nucleotides matching TRBD1. Per germline, CDR1 SQVTM and CDR2 ANQGSEA. CDR3 length equals 15 residues. V was clipped by 6 bases and J by 5 bases; unmatched bases: 15. CDR3 sequence (DNA): TGCAGCGTCGAACAAACCCGCACAGGGGATACTGAAGCTTTCTTT. It codes for CSVEQTRTGDTEAFF.

V is TRBV7-3 and J is TRBJ2-1; no firm D call. This CDR3 spans 15 amino acids. Trimming pared 0 bases from V and 9 bases from J, leaving 15 bases between. Germline CDR1 SGHTA, CDR2 FQGTGA. The CDR3 reads CASSLTLEGISEQFF. The CDR3 bases are TGTGCCAGCAGCTTAACACTGGAAGGGATATCTGAGCAGTTCTTC.

The rearrangement links TRBV6-5 to TRBJ2-2; possibly TRBD1 for D (6 bases). V was cut by 2 bases and J by 6 bases, with 16 bases left in between. The CDR3 spans 16 residues. Germline CDR1 reads MNHEY; CDR2 reads SVGAGI. The CDR3 sequence is CASSYQQRTVPGELFF. Here the CDR3 DNA reads TGTGCCAGCAGTTACCAGCAACGGACAGTCCCCGGGGAGCTGTTTTTT.

The chain joins TRBV6-4 to TRBJ2-3; 8 positions agree with TRBD2. Germline CDR1 is MRHNA and CDR2 is SNTAGT. The trim removed 0 bases at V and 2 bases at J, leaving 1 base unmatched. The CDR3 sequence is 15 residues long. CDR3 in amino acids: CASSDSRGDTDTQYF. CDR3 DNA sequence: TGTGCCAGCAGTGACTCGCGGGGGGACACAGATACGCAGTATTTT.

The rearrangement joins TRBV11-2 to TRBJ1-2; possibly TRBD1 for D (5 bases). Germline V gives CDR1 SGHAT, CDR2 FQNNGV. This CDR3 comprises 14 residues. V lost 5 bases to trimming and J lost 4 bases, with 14 bases between them. The CDR3 loop is CASSAQTGTYGYTF. The CDR3 DNA reads as TGTGCCAGCAGCGCCCAAACCGGGACCTATGGCTACACCTTC.

The V call is TRBV21-1, the J call TRBJ2-1; TRBD1, the D gene given by the table, was not confirmed from the DNA. TRBV21-1 is an annotated pseudogene. The CDR3 is 16 amino acids. The CDR3 loop is CASSMDRGPSYNEQFF. In nucleotides, the CDR3 is TGTGCCAGCAGCATGGACAGGGGGCCTTCCTACAATGAGCAGTTCTTC.

The genes are TRBV7-8 and TRBJ1-1; D not resolved. The CDR3 runs to 14 residues. CDR1 and CDR2 (germline): SGHVS, FQNEAQ. V lost 5 bases and J 4 bases, leaving 14 bases between the germline ends. The CDR3 sequence: CASSALTMTTEAFF. CDR3 in DNA: TGTGCCAGCAGCGCACTTACAATGACCACTGAAGCTTTCTTT. The variable domain in full, with the rest retrieved from reference TRBV7-8 and TRBJ1-1, is GAGVSQSPRYKVAKRGQDVALRCDPISGHVSLFWYQQALGQGPEFLTYFQNEAQLDKSGLPSDRFFAERPEGSVSTLKIQRTQQEDSAVYLCASSALTMTTEAFFGQGTRLTVV.

The V gene is TRBV4-3, the J gene TRBJ1-2; no reliable D call. CDR3 length equals 13 residues. Germline V CDR1 and CDR2: LGHNA, YSLEER. Between the trimmed V and J ends, which lost 0 bases and 8 bases, there was a span of 10 bases. DNA for the CDR3: TGCGCCAGCAGCCAAGATCCGGGGAGCGGCTACACCTTC. Protein sequence: CASSQDPGSGYTF.

V usage is TRBV7-3 and J usage is TRBJ2-3, with D perhaps TRBD2 (5 bases). This CDR3 is 14 amino acids long. V shed 9 bases and J shed 1 base, with 14 bases lying between them. The germline V gene encodes CDR1 SGHTA and CDR2 FQGTGA. CDR3 in amino acids: CARTKGIGTDTQYF. DNA of the CDR3: TGTGCCAGGACTAAGGGAATAGGCACAGATACGCAGTATTTT.

This clone was picked up one time. This rearrangement joins TRBV6-4 to TRBJ2-2; 8 bases fit TRBD2. The CDR3 contains 15 residues. The V gene end was trimmed by 2 bases and the J gene end by 9 bases; junction bases not matched to a gene: 8. Germline V lookup: CDR1 MRHNA, CDR2 SNTAGT. The CDR3 coding sequence is TGTGCCAGCAGTGACGGCGGGGGGCTATCCCGGGAGCTGTTTTTT. Protein sequence: CASSDGGGLSRELFF.

The rearrangement links TRBV5-1 to TRBJ2-7; the D is unclear. Germline lookup yields CDR1 SGHRS and CDR2 YFSETQ. The CDR3 length is 15 residues. Trimming removed 0 bases from V and 3 bases from J, with 13 bases in between. The CDR3 DNA sequence: TGCGCCAGCAGCTTGGGTCAGACTCACCTCTACGAGCAGTACTTC. Amino acids: CASSLGQTHLYEQYF.

V and J are TRBV2 and TRBJ2-7; no reliable D call. The CDR3 has 12 residues. Trimming pared 7 bases from V and 5 bases from J, leaving 12 bases between. CDR1 SNHLY and CDR2 FYNNEI come from the germline V gene. The CDR3 DNA reads as TGTGCCAGCAATGGCAAATCCCACGAGCAGTACTTC. Translated, it gives CASNGKSHEQYF.